These T cell receptor beta chains were read from a single sample in a study of blood T cell repertoires in COVID-19. TCRdb keeps only in-frame clones here, not all; method: immunoSEQ multiplex PCR. The sample records fewer than 250,000 clones, around 87% being singletons. The sample comprised PBMCs or T cells enriched from blood (not recorded which). These receptors were obtained from a man aged 30-40 years in a cohort exposed to, infected with or recovered from COVID-19 (not recorded which). The CDR3 runs from the conserved cysteine through the conserved F or W. The D gene is left open where the match is weak. Size is omitted from some rows. Given values are once, few, many or a class for expanded clones.

TRBV6-1,TRBJ1-2,14,TRBD1,-,TGTGCCAGCAAAGCAGACAGGGCAGGATATGGCTACACCTTC,CASKADRAGYGYTF
TRBV18,TRBJ2-3,15,TRBD1,-,TGTGCCAGCTCATCTCGGACAGGGACCACAGATACGCAGTATTTT,CASSSRTGTTDTQYF
TRBV6-2/TRBV6-3,TRBJ1-2,17,TRBD1,-,TGTGCCAGCAGTGACCCGGGACAGGGTATATCTAACTATGGCTACACCTTC,CASSDPGQGISNYGYTF
TRBV7-6,TRBJ1-1,15,-,-,TGTGCCAGCAGCCCTCACACGGGGGTTAGCACTGAAGCTTTCTTT,CASSPHTGVSTEAFF
TRBV27,TRBJ2-2,14,-,-,TGTGCCAGCAGTCGGAGAGCCAACACCGGGGAGCTGTTTTTT,CASSRRANTGELFF
TRBV20-1,TRBJ1-3,15,TRBD1,-,TGCAGTGCTAGTCGGACAGGGGTTGCTGGAAACACCATATATTTT,CSASRTGVAGNTIYF
TRBV9,TRBJ1-6,14,-,-,TGTGCCAGCAGCGTAGTTGCAGGGTCATCACCCCTCCACTTT,CASSVVAGSSPLHF
TRBV7-2,TRBJ1-3,16,-,-,TGTGCCAGCAGCTTGGGCTCTGTGCTCTCTGGAAACACCATATATTTT,CASSLGSVLSGNTIYF
TRBV6-5,TRBJ2-7,13,-,-,TGTGCCAACCGGCGGCGCGCGTCCTACGAGCAGTACTTC,CANRRRASYEQYF
TRBV6-5,TRBJ1-1,13,-,once,TGTGCCAGCAGGCAGGGGTCTGGTACTGAAGCTTTCTTT,CASRQGSGTEAFF
TRBV6-5,TRBJ1-1,14,-,-,TGTGCCAGCAATACCGGGGACATCAGCACTGAAGCTTTCTTT,CASNTGDISTEAFF
TRBV5-4,TRBJ2-7,16,TRBD2,-,TGTGCCAGCAGCGTGGGAGGTAGCGGGAGGGCCTACGAGCAGTACTTC,CASSVGGSGRAYEQYF
TRBV7-9,TRBJ1-4,11,-,few,TGTGCCAGCAGCTTCTCCGAAAAACTGTTTTTT,CASSFSEKLFF
TRBV15,TRBJ2-7,16,-,-,TGTGCCACCAGCAGAGAACAGGGCAGGCGGACCTACGAGCAGTACTTC,CATSREQGRRTYEQYF
TRBV19,TRBJ2-3,13,-,-,TGTGCCAGTAAGGAGGGGGCGGCAGATACGCAGTATTTT,CASKEGAADTQYF
TRBV4-1,TRBJ1-3,20,TRBD1,-,TGCGCCAGCAGCCTATTAGTCCCCTTCGGGACAGGCCACTCTGGAAACACCATATATTTT,CASSLLVPFGTGHSGNTIYF
TRBV27,TRBJ2-1,17,-,-,TGTGCCAGCAGTTTGGGGCCGGGGGAGTCAAGCTACAATGAGCAGTTCTTC,CASSLGPGESSYNEQFF
TRBV7-9,TRBJ2-2,16,TRBD2,-,TGTGCCAGCAGCTTGGGACTAGCGGTCTACACCGGGGAGCTGTTTTTT,CASSLGLAVYTGELFF
TRBV19,TRBJ1-1,15,-,few,TGTGCCAGTAGTCCGACCTGGGTGAGGTATACTGAAGCTTTCTTT,CASSPTWVRYTEAFF
TRBV7-7,TRBJ2-2,15,TRBD1,once,TGTGCTAGCAGCGTCGGACAGGGGAACACCGGGGAGCTGTTTTTT,CASSVGQGNTGELFF
TRBV18,TRBJ1-5,16,-,-,TGTGCCAGCTCAAAGTTACAGGGAGATGGCAATCAGCCCCAGCATTTT,CASSKLQGDGNQPQHF
TRBV27,TRBJ1-6,15,-,-,TGTGCCAGCAGTCTAGGGGGAGCAGGAAATTCACCCCTCCACTTT,CASSLGGAGNSPLHF
TRBV7-8,TRBJ1-3,14,-,-,TGTGCCAGCAGCTCCGGGGGTTCTGGAAACACCATATATTTT,CASSSGGSGNTIYF
TRBV28,TRBJ1-5,17,TRBD1,-,TGTGCCAGCAGTTTATCGTTCCGACAGGGCCAGTTTCGGCCCCAGCATTTT,CASSLSFRQGQFRPQHF
TRBV19,TRBJ1-6,15,TRBD1,-,TGTGCCAGTAGTACCGACAGGGCGGGAGGTTCACCCCTCCACTTT,CASSTDRAGGSPLHF
TRBV5-1,TRBJ2-7,15,-,-,TGCGCCAGCAGCTTGGTCCTGGGACAAGCTTGGGAGCAGTACTTC,CASSLVLGQAWEQYF
TRBV5-1,TRBJ1-6,14,-,-,TGCGCCAGCAGCTTGGCGGCGGAGAATTCACCCCTCCACTTT,CASSLAAENSPLHF
TRBV24-1,TRBJ1-1,14,-,-,TGTGCCACCAGTGATTTGCAAGGAGGCGGTGAGCATTTCTTT,CATSDLQGGGEHFF
TRBV29-1,TRBJ1-2,13,TRBD1,-,TGCAGCTTTCGGACAGGGCCCTGGAAAGGCTACACCTTC,CSFRTGPWKGYTF
TRBV12-3/TRBV12-4,TRBJ1-1,12,-,-,TGTGCCAGCCTCTACGGGGGCACTGAAGCTTTCTTT,CASLYGGTEAFF
TRBV6-2/TRBV6-3,TRBJ2-1,14,TRBD1,-,TGTGCCAGCAGTTATTCGACAGGGAGCAATGAGCAGTTCTTC,CASSYSTGSNEQFF
TRBV9,TRBJ1-1,15,-,once,TGTGCCAGCAGCGTAGGGTCGGACAGTAGCACTGAAGCTTTCTTT,CASSVGSDSSTEAFF
TRBV11-2,TRBJ1-2,13,-,-,TGTGCCAGCAGCTCTCCACTCGACTATGGCTACACCTTC,CASSSPLDYGYTF
TRBV4-3,TRBJ2-7,16,-,-,TGCGCCAGCAGCCAAGAAACAGGTCAGAGCTCCTACGAGCAGTACTTC,CASSQETGQSSYEQYF
TRBV27,TRBJ1-2,14,-,-,TGTGCCAGCAGTTTGGCAGGGGCTGACTATGGCTACACCTTC,CASSLAGADYGYTF
TRBV7-9,TRBJ1-2,15,-,-,TGTGCCAGCAGCTTTCCCGGGACACCAGTTTATGGCTACACCTTC,CASSFPGTPVYGYTF
TRBV27,TRBJ2-7,13,TRBD2,-,TGTGCCAGCAGTTTCCTAGCGGACTACGAGCAGTACTTC,CASSFLADYEQYF
TRBV2,TRBJ1-4,13,TRBD1,-,TGTGCCAAGAGGGGACAGCTGCATGAAAAACTGTTTTTT,CAKRGQLHEKLFF
TRBV5-6,TRBJ1-4,17,TRBD1,-,TGTGCCAGCAGCCCACGGACAGGATACACAACTAATGAAAAACTGTTTTTT,CASSPRTGYTTNEKLFF
TRBV19,TRBJ2-1,18,TRBD1,-,TGTGCCAGTAGACAAACACACCGGGCGACAGGGGGCAAGAATGAGCAGTTCTTC,CASRQTHRATGGKNEQFF
TRBV6-4,TRBJ2-7,18,-,-,TGTGCCAGCAGCCCATTTGGGTTTGGAGGGAGGAGCTCCTACGAGCAGTACTTC,CASSPFGFGGRSSYEQYF
TRBV6-5,TRBJ2-2,14,TRBD2,-,TGTGCCAGCAGTTACAAGGCTAGCGGCGGGGAGCTGTTTTTT,CASSYKASGGELFF
TRBV7-2,TRBJ1-4,15,TRBD1,-,TGTGCCAGCAGCCCAAACCAGGGGGGAACTGAAAAACTGTTTTTT,CASSPNQGGTEKLFF
TRBV13,TRBJ2-7,14,-,-,TGTGCCAGCGGTCTACTACAAGTGGCCTACGAGCAGTACTTC,CASGLLQVAYEQYF
TRBV24-1,TRBJ2-1,16,TRBD2,-,TGTGCCACCAGTGATTTCCGGACTAGCGGGTGGGGTGAGCAGTTCTTC,CATSDFRTSGWGEQFF
TRBV7-2,TRBJ1-6,14,-,few,TGTGCCAGCAGGCAGCAGGGGCGAAATTCACCCCTCCACTTT,CASRQQGRNSPLHF
TRBV7-9,TRBJ1-5,15,TRBD1,-,TGTGCCAGCAGCCCACAGGGGGCTAGGAATCAGCCCCAGCATTTT,CASSPQGARNQPQHF
TRBV14,TRBJ2-2,18,-,-,TGTGCCAGCAGCCAAGAAGGAGACGTGACAGCCCTCGCCGGGGAGCTGTTTTTT,CASSQEGDVTALAGELFF
TRBV6-5,TRBJ2-3,15,TRBD2,-,TGTGCCAGCTGGGAGGGGCAGGGTTCACCAGATACGCAGTATTTT,CASWEGQGSPDTQYF
TRBV11-2,TRBJ2-5,14,-,-,TGTGCCAGCAGCGTGCTGACAGGCCAAGAGACCCAGTACTTC,CASSVLTGQETQYF
TRBV30,TRBJ2-2,16,TRBD2,-,TGTGCCTGGAGTGTGTCTAGCGGCAGGAACACCGGGGAGCTGTTTTTT,CAWSVSSGRNTGELFF
TRBV29-1,TRBJ2-1,15,TRBD2,-,TGCAGCGCCGCCCGACTAGCGGGAAAAGACAATGAGCAGTTCTTC,CSAARLAGKDNEQFF
TRBV5-1,TRBJ2-3,14,-,-,TGCGCCAGCAGCCCAGTATCGGGGAAAGATACGCAGTATTTT,CASSPVSGKDTQYF
TRBV27,TRBJ1-2,13,-,-,TGTGCCAGCAGTTTACTCGGGTTAGATGGCTACACCTTC,CASSLLGLDGYTF
TRBV7-2,TRBJ1-1,13,-,-,TGTGCCAGCAGGCAATCGGACAGATCAGCGGCTTTCTTT,CASRQSDRSAAFF
TRBV7-2,TRBJ1-6,15,-,-,TGTGCCAGCAGCTTAACCTGGACAGAGAATTCACCCCTCCACTTT,CASSLTWTENSPLHF
TRBV19,TRBJ1-1,17,TRBD1,-,TGTGCCAGTAGGAAATTGACAGGGGGCCTGGGTAGGGCTGAAGCTTTCTTT,CASRKLTGGLGRAEAFF
TRBV4-2,TRBJ2-5,13,-,few,TGTGCCAGCAGCACCGGAGGTACAGAGACCCAGTACTTC,CASSTGGTETQYF
TRBV18,TRBJ1-2,14,-,-,TGTGCCAGCTCACCAGGGGACTCTAACTATGGCTACACCTTC,CASSPGDSNYGYTF